The 8 T cell receptor beta chains reported below all come from one sample, sequenced in a study of blood T cell repertoires in COVID-19. TCRdb's copy holds only in-frame clones and misses some; the assay was immunoSEQ multiplex PCR. The sample yields some 400,000 clones, around 87% seen once. Material: peripheral blood. The receptors shown here come from a woman aged 25 to 39 with COVID-19, enrolled during active disease.

This rearrangement joins TRBV5-1 to TRBJ2-2; 8 bases line up with TRBD1. Trimming removed 1 base from V and 6 bases from J; junction bases left unmatched: 11. This CDR3 comprises 17 residues. Germline CDR1 reads SGHRS; CDR2 reads YFSETQ. CDR3 nucleotide sequence: TGCGCCAGCAGCTTGAGTTTTTCAGGGGGCTTGGCCGGGGAGCTGTTTTTT. Translated: CASSLSFSGGLAGELFF.

This clone was seen just once. The rearrangement joins TRBV7-9 to TRBJ2-7, with 8 positions matching TRBD1. This CDR3 region has 15 residues. Germline CDR1 and CDR2: SEHNR and FQNEAQ (reference sequence). J was trimmed by 2 bases and V by 3 bases; bases with no gene match: 6. The CDR3 sequence: CASSFPNRGAYEQYF. The CDR3 coding sequence is TGTGCCAGCAGCTTCCCTAACAGGGGGGCCTACGAGCAGTACTTC.

This clone was seen only a few times. The chain recombines TRBV5-4 with TRBJ1-1; 9 positions match TRBD1. The length of the CDR3 is 14 residues. Germline V lookup: CDR1 SGHNT, CDR2 YYREEE (reference sequence). V lost 0 bases and J lost 7; bases outside the gene matches: 4. The CDR3 loop reads CASSLVRTGDEAFF. The CDR3 DNA reads as TGTGCCAGCAGCTTGGTAAGGACAGGGGATGAAGCTTTCTTT.

Remarks on this clone: Germline is not matched at one junction end, which may reflect a read error. The J gene is TRBJ2-5, the V gene TRBV6-5, with TRBD1 matching over 7 bases. The CDR3 has 14 residues. Germline V gene lookup returns CDR1 MNHEY and CDR2 SVGAGI. The CDR3: CASSYTTGLETRYF. In DNA form, the CDR3 reads TGTGCCAGCAGTTACACGACAGGGCTAGAGACCCGGTACTTC.

The rearrangement links TRBV5-1 to TRBJ2-1; TRBD2 matches 8 bases. Unmatched junction bases numbered 3, after V lost 1 base and J lost 3 bases. Germline CDR1 and CDR2: SGHRS and YFSETQ. The CDR3 spans 15 residues. The CDR3 DNA reads as TGCGCCAGCAGCTTGAATCTAGCGGGCTACAATGAGCAGTTCTTC. It encodes CASSLNLAGYNEQFF. Supplemented by reference TRBV5-1 and TRBJ2-1, the full variable domain reads KAGVTQTPRYLIKTRGQQVTLSCSPISGHRSVSWYQQTPGQGLQFLFEYFSETQRNKGNFPGRFSGRQFSNSRSEMNVSTLELGDSALYLCASSLNLAGYNEQFFGPGTRLTVL.

The V call is TRBV6-5, the J call TRBJ2-7, with 8 bases aligning to TRBD1. Germline trimming cut 7 bases from V and 2 bases from J; bases unmatched to any gene: 10. This CDR3 has 15 amino acids. Germline CDR1 is MNHEY and CDR2 is SVGAGI. The chain's CDR3 is CASTPRTGNTYEQYF. CDR3 DNA sequence: TGTGCCAGCACTCCCAGGACAGGGAATACCTACGAGCAGTACTTC.

This clone was detected only a few times. This chain uses TRBV7-9 with TRBJ1-5, with a possible D match to TRBD1 (5 bases). From germline, CDR1 is SEHNR and CDR2 FQNEAQ (reference sequence). V was shortened by 2 bases and J by 9 bases, with 8 bases between the two germline ends. The CDR3 is 12 amino acids. CDR3 residues: CASSLRGSPQHF. As DNA, the CDR3 is TGTGCCAGCAGCTTAAGGGGCTCGCCCCAGCATTTT.

The chain recombines TRBV5-5 with TRBJ2-4; a possible D gene is TRBD1 (5 bases). V gave up 0 bases and J gave up 8 bases, with 18 bases separating them. The CDR3 is 16 residues long. Germline V gives CDR1 SGHKS, CDR2 YYEKEE (reference sequence). The CDR3 spells CASSLGAGFLSDIQYF. The CDR3 DNA sequence: TGTGCCAGCAGCTTGGGGGCAGGGTTCCTCAGTGACATTCAGTACTTC.